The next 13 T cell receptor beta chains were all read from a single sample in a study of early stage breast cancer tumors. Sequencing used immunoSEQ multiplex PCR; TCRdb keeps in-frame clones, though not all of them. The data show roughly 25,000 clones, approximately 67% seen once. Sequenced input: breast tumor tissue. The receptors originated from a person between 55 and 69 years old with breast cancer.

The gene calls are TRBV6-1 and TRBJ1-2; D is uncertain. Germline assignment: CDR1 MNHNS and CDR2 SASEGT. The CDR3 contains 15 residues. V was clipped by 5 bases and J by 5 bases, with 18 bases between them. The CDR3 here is CASSPSSGIGYGYTF. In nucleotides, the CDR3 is TGTGCCAGCAGTCCCTCCTCAGGAATTGGGTATGGCTACACCTTC.

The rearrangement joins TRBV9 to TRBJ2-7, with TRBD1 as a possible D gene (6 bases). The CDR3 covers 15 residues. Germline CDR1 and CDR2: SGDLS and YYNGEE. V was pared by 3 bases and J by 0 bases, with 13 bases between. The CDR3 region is CASSAGTLGSYEQYF. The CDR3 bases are TGTGCCAGCAGCGCGGGGACATTGGGCTCCTACGAGCAGTACTTC.

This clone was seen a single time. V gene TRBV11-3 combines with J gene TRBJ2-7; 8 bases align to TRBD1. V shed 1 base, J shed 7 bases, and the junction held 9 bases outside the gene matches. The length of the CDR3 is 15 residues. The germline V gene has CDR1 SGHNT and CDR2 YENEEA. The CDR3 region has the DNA TGTGCCAGCAGCTTAGTCCAGGGGGCTTTACGTGAGCAGTACTTC. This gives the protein CASSLVQGALREQYF.

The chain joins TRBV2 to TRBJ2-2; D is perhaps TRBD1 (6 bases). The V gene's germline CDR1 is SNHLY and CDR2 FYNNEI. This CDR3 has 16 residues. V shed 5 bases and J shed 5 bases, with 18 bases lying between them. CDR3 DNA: TGTGCCAGCAGTCCCCACAGGGAGTGGAGGACCGGGGAGCTGTTTTTT. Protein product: CASSPHREWRTGELFF.

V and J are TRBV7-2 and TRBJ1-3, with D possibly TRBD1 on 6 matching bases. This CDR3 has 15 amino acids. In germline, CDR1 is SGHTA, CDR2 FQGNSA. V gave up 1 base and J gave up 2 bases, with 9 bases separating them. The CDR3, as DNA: TGTGCCAGCAGCTTAGGGACAGACCCTGGAAACACCATATATTTT. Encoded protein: CASSLGTDPGNTIYF.

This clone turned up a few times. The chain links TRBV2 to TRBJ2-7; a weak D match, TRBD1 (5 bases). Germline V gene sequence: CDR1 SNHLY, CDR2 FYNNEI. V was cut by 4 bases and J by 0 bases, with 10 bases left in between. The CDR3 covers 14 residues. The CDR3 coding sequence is TGTGCCAGCAGTGGACAGTTGAGCTCCTACGAGCAGTACTTC. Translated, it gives CASSGQLSSYEQYF.

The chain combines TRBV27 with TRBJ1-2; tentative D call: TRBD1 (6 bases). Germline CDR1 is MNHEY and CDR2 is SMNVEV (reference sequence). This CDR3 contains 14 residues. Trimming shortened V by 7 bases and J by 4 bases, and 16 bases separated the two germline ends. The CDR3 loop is CASTSGGPTYGYTF. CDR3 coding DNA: TGTGCCAGCACCTCGGGGGGCCCTACCTATGGCTACACCTTC.

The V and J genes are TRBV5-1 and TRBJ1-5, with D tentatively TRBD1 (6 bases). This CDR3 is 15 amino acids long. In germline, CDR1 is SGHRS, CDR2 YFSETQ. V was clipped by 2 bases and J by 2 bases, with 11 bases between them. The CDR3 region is CASSLQGGGNQPQHF. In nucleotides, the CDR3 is TGCGCCAGCAGCTTACAGGGAGGGGGCAATCAGCCCCAGCATTTT.

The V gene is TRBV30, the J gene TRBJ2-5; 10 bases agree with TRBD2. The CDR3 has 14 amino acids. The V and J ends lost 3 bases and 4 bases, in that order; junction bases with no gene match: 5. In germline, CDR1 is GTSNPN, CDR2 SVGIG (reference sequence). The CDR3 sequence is CAWRPLAGAETQYF. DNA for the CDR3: TGTGCCTGGAGACCTCTAGCGGGAGCAGAGACCCAGTACTTC.

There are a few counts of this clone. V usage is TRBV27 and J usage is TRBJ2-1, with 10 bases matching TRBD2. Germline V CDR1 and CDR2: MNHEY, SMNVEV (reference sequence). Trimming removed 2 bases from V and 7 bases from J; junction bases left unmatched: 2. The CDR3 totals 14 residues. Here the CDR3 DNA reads TGTGCCAGCAGTTTAGCTAGCGGGGGTAATGAGCAGTTCTTC. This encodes CASSLASGGNEQFF.

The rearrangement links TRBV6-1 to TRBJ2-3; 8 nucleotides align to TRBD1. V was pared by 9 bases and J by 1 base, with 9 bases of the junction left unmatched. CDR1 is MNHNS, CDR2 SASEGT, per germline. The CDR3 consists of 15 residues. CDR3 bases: TGTGCCAGTCGGACAGGGACTTGGGGCACAGATACGCAGTATTTT. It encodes CASRTGTWGTDTQYF.

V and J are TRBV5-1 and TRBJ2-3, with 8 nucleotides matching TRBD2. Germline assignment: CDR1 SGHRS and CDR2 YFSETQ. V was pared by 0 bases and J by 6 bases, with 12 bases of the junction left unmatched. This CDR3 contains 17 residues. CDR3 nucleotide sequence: TGCGCCAGCAGCTTGGGACGAGCGGGAGCAGGCGGGGATACGCAGTATTTT. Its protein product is CASSLGRAGAGGDTQYF.

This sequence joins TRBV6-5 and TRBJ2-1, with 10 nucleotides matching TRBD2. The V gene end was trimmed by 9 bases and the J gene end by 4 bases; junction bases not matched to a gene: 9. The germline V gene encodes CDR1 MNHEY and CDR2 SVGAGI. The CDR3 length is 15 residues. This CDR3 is CASRRTSGNYNEQFF. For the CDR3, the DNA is TGTGCCAGTCGGAGGACTAGCGGAAATTACAATGAGCAGTTCTTC.